These T cell receptor beta chains were read from a single sample in a study of T cell responses to AZD1222 COVID-19 vaccine. The table came from immunoSEQ multiplex PCR; TCRdb's copy has only in-frame clones and leaves some out. The table has approximately 110,000 clones, 70% to 90% seen once. This material consisted of peripheral blood, taken on day 0 of AZD1222 vaccination. The receptor set was obtained from an adult in good health. CDR3s include the opening cysteine and the closing phenylalanine or tryptophan. The D gene is left open where the match is weak. The size field is filled for only some rows; it gives once, few, many or a size class.

v_gene	j_gene	d_gene	abundance	CDR3nt	CDR3aa
TRBV27	TRBJ1-1	NA	NA	TGTGCCAGCAGGAGAGACACTGAAGCTTTCTTT	CASRRDTEAFF
TRBV11-2	TRBJ2-2	TRBD2	NA	TGTGCCAGCAGCTTGACTAGCGGGAGGGTCGGGGAGCTGTTTTTT	CASSLTSGRVGELFF
TRBV9	TRBJ2-3	NA	NA	TGTGCCAGCCGCGGTGGGGCAACGGATACGCAGTATTTT	CASRGGATDTQYF
TRBV19	TRBJ1-2	TRBD1	NA	TGTGCCAGTAGTGTGACAGGGGTGGAGGGCTACACCTTC	CASSVTGVEGYTF
TRBV5-1	TRBJ1-3	TRBD1	NA	TGCGCCAGCAGCTTGGCCGGGGACAGGGGCGCAAACACCATATATTTT	CASSLAGDRGANTIYF
TRBV24-1	TRBJ1-1	TRBD1	NA	TGTGCCACCAGTGACACGGACAGGGCAGGTCGACGGGCTGAAGCTTTCTTT	CATSDTDRAGRRAEAFF
TRBV9	TRBJ1-6	NA	NA	TGTGCCAGCAGCGAACAAAGTGGGGGTAATTCACCCCTCCACTTT	CASSEQSGGNSPLHF
TRBV6-5	TRBJ1-1	NA	NA	TGTGCCAGCAGGGGGGAGGGTCTAACTGAAGCTTTCTTT	CASRGEGLTEAFF
TRBV3-1/TRBV3-2	TRBJ1-1	NA	NA	TGTGCCAGCAGCCCCCGAGGGGTGGGGGACACTGAAGCTTTCTTT	CASSPRGVGDTEAFF
TRBV27	TRBJ2-7	NA	few	TGTGCCAGCAGTTCGAGGTGGACAGCTGAGCCCTACGAGCAGTACTTC	CASSSRWTAEPYEQYF
TRBV19	TRBJ2-4	NA	NA	TGTGCCAGTAGTACTCGGCAGGGCAAAAACATTCAGTACTTC	CASSTRQGKNIQYF
TRBV5-1	TRBJ2-2	TRBD1	NA	TGCGCCAGCAGCTACTCACAGGGGGTCGGGGAGCTGTTTTTT	CASSYSQGVGELFF
TRBV14	TRBJ1-2	TRBD1	NA	TGTGCCAGCAGCCAAACAGGGGGCGCCGACTATGGCTACACCTTC	CASSQTGGADYGYTF
TRBV11-3	TRBJ2-7	NA	NA	TGTGCCAGCAGCTTAGGCGGGGGCAGGAGCTACGAGCAGTACTTC	CASSLGGGRSYEQYF
TRBV19	TRBJ1-3	NA	NA	TGTGCCAGTAAGGGACAAGAGCCTGGAAACACCATATATTTT	CASKGQEPGNTIYF